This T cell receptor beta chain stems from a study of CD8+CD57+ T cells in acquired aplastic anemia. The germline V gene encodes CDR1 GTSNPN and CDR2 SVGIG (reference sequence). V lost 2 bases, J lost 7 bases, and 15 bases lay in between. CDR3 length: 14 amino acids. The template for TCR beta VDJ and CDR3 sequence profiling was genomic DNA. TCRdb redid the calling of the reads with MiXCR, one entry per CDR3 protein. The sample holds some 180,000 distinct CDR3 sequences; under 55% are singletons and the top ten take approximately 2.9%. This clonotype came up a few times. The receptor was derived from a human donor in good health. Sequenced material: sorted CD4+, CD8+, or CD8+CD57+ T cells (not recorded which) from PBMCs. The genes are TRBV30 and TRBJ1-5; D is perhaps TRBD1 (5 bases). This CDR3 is CAWSWSGGRQPQHF. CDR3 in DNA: TGTGCCTGGAGTTGGTCCGGGGGGAGACAGCCCCAGCATTTT.